This record concerns one TCR beta chain sequence. This clonotype was counted many times. Its antigen is unknown. The sample holds no much larger clone one base away, and base qualities are not on file. The data are from a study of early T cells in non-severe SARS-CoV-2 infection (dated by TCRdb to the early 2020s). Study-level background: TCR sequencing used bulk RNA from unsorted whole blood, so alpha and beta chains could not be paired. Beyond this particular receptor, the publication reports: VDJdb matching was skewed toward anti-spike CD8 responses and likely underestimated virus-specific expansions by missing private and CD4 specificities.

The library was obtained by 5' RACE. Sequenced on a NextSeq 500. Unique molecular identifiers were attached to individual cDNA molecules in the TCR library protocol so that sequencing error and PCR bias could be corrected. TCR alpha and beta chains were both sequenced, and the abundances of alpha and beta sequences in each sample were closely correlated with each other. The study's processing was this. Decombinator V4 was used to perform V gene, J gene and CDR3 annotation of TCR sequences. Expanded TCRs were defined as changing significantly between any two time points under a Poisson model with p below 0.0001. TCR abundances were normalised to the total number of TCRs sequenced in each sample and reported as counts per million. MAIT TCRs were defined by TRAV1-2 paired with TRAJ12, TRAJ20 or TRAJ33, and iNKT TCRs by TRAV10 paired with TRAJ18. A search of VDJdb, accessed on 1 November 2021, was run for TCRs annotated to CMV, EBV and SARS-CoV-2, with TCRs annotated for multiple antigens excluded. TCRdb ran its own pipeline on the public reads, namely fastp trimming at Q25 and MiXCR clone calling, and kept in-frame beta chains. Every entry covers one CDR3 protein and lists the most common genes and DNA from its rows. The V and J calls shown here were made by TCRdb, not taken from the authors' results. For this sample there are about 61,000 distinct CDR3 sequences; 12% appear just once. Of the sample, over 1% is held by the ten largest clones.

A case-control design nested within a healthcare worker cohort in London, UK, was used, with weekly nasopharyngeal swab PCR tests and blood sampling performed. Healthcare workers were recruited between 23 and 31 March 2020, during the week of the UK lockdown, and were followed weekly for up to roughly 16 weeks. The CDR3 runs 17 amino acids, cysteine and phenylalanine included. CDR3 DNA is the only sequence kept; it has 51 bases, read in frame from the first base. In the germline V gene, CDR1 corresponds to SGDLS and CDR2 to YYNGEE. The junction shows trimming of 1 base on V and 1 base on J, plus 17 bases between the germline ends.

Sequenced material: whole blood, taken at baseline. The receptor's source is an adult who was a healthcare worker with PCR-confirmed SARS-CoV-2 infection or an uninfected control (not recorded which). The donor label of this sample is uncertain. The chain links TRBV9 with TRBJ2-5; perhaps TRBD2 is the D gene, with 7 bases matching. The encoded CDR3 is CASSVKETGGAQETQYF. The nucleotide sequence is TGTGCCAGCAGCGTAAAGGAGACTGGGGGGGCCCAAGAGACCCAGTACTTC.